One and the same sample provided the 8 T cell receptor beta chains below, sequenced in a study of blood T cells in healthy people across ages. For the second PCR, which ran for about 7 to 11 cycles, a sample-barcoded 5' primer and a J-beta primer mix were used. TCRdb reprocessed the 5' RACE reads with MiXCR, giving one entry per CDR3 protein. Among hundreds of thousands of distinct CDR3 sequences listed, 32% were seen once. Sample: blood. These receptors were taken from a woman older than 75 in good health.

This clonotype came up many times. The CDR3 nucleotides read TGTGCCAGCAGCTCGGACAGGGGTGGCGGGGCGTCCGTCAAGCGGGGCACCTACGAGCAGTACTTC. Translated: CASSSDRGGGASVKRGTYEQYF. The genes are TRBV7-8 and TRBJ2-7; 9 bases map to TRBD1. Per the germline V gene, CDR1 is SGHVS and CDR2 is FQNEAQ. The CDR3 totals 22 residues. V gave up 4 bases and J gave up 2 bases; unmatched junction bases: 27.

This clonotype was found many times. The V and J genes are TRBV12-3 or TRBV12-4 and TRBJ2-6; unclear D gene. V lost 11 bases and J 0 bases, leaving 11 bases between the germline ends. This CDR3 region has 14 residues. CDR3 DNA sequence: TGTGCCGCGGCTGTAAGCTCTGGGGCCAACGTCCTGACTTTC. This codes for CAAAVSSGANVLTF.

Of note for this clonotype: This may come from a read error, since a much larger clone is one base off. This rearrangement joins TRBV4-2 to TRBJ1-2; 7 bases map to TRBD1. Germline loops: CDR1 LGHNA, CDR2 YNFKEQ. The CDR3 sequence is 15 residues long. CDR3 region: CASSQDEGQSYDYTF. The CDR3 coding sequence is TGTGCCAGCAGCCAAGATGAGGGACAGAGTTATGACTACACCTTC.

This clonotype has a count of ten or more. The chain has TRBV29-1 and TRBJ1-2; D gene ambiguous. Between the trimmed V and J ends, which lost 4 bases and 9 bases, there was a span of 15 bases. The CDR3 totals 12 residues. Germline lookup yields CDR1 SQVTM and CDR2 ANQGSEA. CDR3 protein: CSVAVPEESYTF. As DNA, the CDR3 is TGCAGCGTTGCGGTCCCCGAGGAGAGCTACACCTTC.

Concerning this clonotype: A much larger clone is a single base away; this may be a read error. This chain uses TRBV19 with TRBJ2-7; a weak D match, TRBD2 (7 bases). The CDR3 loop spans 14 amino acids. V lost 3 bases and J 0 bases, leaving 9 bases between the germline ends. Germline V gives CDR1 LNHDA, CDR2 SQIVND (reference sequence). The CDR3 protein is CASSMAGASYEQYF. As DNA, the CDR3 is TGTGCCAGTAGTATGGCGGGGGCCTCCTACGAGCAGTACTTC.

Concerning this clonotype: At one of its ends the junction is not consistent with the germline gene, which may arise from a read error. The rearrangement links TRBV5-1 to TRBJ1-2; the match to TRBD1 covers 8 bases. This CDR3 comprises 14 residues. Germline CDR1 is SGHRS and CDR2 is YFSETQ. The CDR3 bases are TGCGCCGGCAGCTTGGTGTCAGGGGGCCTTGGCTACACCTTC. Protein product: CAGSLVSGGLGYTF.

To note about this clonotype: Being one base from a much bigger clone, this may be a read error. The chain joins TRBV7-3 to TRBJ2-3; perhaps D is TRBD1 or TRBD2 (5 bases each). CDR1 is SGHTA, CDR2 FQGTGA, per germline. Trimming removed 5 bases at V and 2 bases at J, with 20 bases between. The CDR3 extends over 17 amino acids. DNA of the CDR3: TGTGCCAGCAGCCATTTTTCTAGCAGGGCCCCCACAGATACGCAGTATTTT. Protein sequence: CASSHFSSRAPTDTQYF.

The rearrangement links TRBV27 to TRBJ2-5; 14 bases map to TRBD2. The assigned J gene may be wrong: the sequence end matches TRBJ2-7 better. The CDR3 is made up of 18 amino acids. Germline-derived CDR1 and CDR2 are MNHEY and SMNVEV (reference sequence). The CDR3 DNA reads as TGTGCCAGCAGTTTATCAGGGACTAGCGGGAGTAGTATGAGCGAGCAGTACTTC. As protein: CASSLSGTSGSSMSEQYF.